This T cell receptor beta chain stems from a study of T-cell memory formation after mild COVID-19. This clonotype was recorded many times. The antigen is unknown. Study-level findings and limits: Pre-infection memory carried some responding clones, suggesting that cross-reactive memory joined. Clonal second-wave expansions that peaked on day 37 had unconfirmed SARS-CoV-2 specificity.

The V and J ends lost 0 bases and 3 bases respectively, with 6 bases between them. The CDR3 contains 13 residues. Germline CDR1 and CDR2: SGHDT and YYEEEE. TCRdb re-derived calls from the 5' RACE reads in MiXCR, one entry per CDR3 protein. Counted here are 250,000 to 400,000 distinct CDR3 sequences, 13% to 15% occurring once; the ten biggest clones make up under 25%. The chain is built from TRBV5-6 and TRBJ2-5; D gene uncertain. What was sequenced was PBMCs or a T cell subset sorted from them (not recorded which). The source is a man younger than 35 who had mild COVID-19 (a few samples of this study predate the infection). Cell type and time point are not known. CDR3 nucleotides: TGTGCCAGCAGCTTGGGCACAGAAGAGACCCAGTACTTC. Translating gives CASSLGTEETQYF.